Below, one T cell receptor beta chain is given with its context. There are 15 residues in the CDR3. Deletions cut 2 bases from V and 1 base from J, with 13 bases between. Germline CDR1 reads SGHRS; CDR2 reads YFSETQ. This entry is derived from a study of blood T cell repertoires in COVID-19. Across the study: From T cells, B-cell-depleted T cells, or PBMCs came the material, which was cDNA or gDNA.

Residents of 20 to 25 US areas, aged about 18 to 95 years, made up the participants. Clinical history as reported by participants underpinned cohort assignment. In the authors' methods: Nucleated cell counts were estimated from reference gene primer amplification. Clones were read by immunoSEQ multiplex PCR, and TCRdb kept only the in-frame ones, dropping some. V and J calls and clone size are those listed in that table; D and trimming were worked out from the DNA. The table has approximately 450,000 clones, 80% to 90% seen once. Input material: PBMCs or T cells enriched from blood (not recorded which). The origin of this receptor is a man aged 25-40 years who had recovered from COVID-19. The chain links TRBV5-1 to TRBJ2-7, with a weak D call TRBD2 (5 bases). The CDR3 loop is CASSFYGRGSYEQYF. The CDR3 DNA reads TGCGCCAGCAGCTTCTATGGTCGGGGATCCTACGAGCAGTACTTC.